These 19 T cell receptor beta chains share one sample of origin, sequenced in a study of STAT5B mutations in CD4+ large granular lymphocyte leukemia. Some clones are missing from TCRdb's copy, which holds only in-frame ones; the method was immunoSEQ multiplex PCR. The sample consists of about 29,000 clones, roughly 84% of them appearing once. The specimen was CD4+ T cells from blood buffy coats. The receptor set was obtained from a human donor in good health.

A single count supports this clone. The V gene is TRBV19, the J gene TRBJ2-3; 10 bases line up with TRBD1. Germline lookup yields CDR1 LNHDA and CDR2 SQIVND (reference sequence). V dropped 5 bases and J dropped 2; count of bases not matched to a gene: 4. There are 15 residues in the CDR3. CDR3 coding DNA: TGTGCCAGTAGTCGGGACAGGGGACCCACAGATACGCAGTATTTT. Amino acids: CASSRDRGPTDTQYF.

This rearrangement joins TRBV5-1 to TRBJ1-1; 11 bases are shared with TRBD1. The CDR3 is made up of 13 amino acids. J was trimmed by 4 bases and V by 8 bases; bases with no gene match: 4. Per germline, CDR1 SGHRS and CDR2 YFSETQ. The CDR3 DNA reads TGCGCCAGTACGGGACAGGGGGGCACTGAAGCTTTCTTT. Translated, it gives CASTGQGGTEAFF.

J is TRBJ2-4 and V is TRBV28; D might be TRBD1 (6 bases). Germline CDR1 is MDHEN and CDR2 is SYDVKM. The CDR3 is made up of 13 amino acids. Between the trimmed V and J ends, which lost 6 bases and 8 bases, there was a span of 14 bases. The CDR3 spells CASSLQGSYIQYF. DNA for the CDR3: TGTGCCAGCAGCCTACAGGGTTCATACATTCAGTACTTC.

The chain's CDR3 is CASSYREGSYEQYV. CDR3 sequence (DNA): TGTGCCAGCAGTTACAGGGAGGGGTCCTACGAGCAGTACGTC. The chain recombines TRBV6-5 with TRBJ2-7; the match to TRBD2 covers 7 bases. The CDR3 is 14 amino acids. The trim removed 2 bases at V and 1 base at J, leaving 2 bases unmatched. Germline CDR1 reads MNHEY; CDR2 reads SVGAGI.

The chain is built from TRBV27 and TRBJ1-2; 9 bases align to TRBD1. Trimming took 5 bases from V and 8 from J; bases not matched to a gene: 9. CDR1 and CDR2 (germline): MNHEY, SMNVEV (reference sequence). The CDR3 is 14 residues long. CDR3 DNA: TGTGCCAGCAGTGGGCTCACAGGGGGCGCGGGCTACACCTTC. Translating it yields CASSGLTGGAGYTF.

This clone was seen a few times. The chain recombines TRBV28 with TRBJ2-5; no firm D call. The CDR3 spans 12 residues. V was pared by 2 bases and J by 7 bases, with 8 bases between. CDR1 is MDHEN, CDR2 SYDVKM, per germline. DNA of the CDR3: TGTGCCAGCAGTTTAGTCTGGGGGACCCAGTACTTC. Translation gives CASSLVWGTQYF.

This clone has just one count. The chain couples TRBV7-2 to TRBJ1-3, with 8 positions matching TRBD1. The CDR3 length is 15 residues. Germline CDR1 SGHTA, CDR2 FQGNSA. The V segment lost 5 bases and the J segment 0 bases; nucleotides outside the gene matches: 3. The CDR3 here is CASSLDRASGNTIYF. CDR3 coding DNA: TGTGCCAGCAGCCTGGACAGGGCCTCTGGAAACACCATATATTTT.

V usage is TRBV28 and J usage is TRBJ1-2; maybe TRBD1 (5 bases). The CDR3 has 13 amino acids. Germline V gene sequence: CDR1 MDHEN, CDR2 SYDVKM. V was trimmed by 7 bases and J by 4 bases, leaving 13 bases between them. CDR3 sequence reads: CASILQGSYGYTF. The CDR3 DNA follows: TGTGCCAGCATTCTCCAGGGAAGCTATGGCTACACCTTC.

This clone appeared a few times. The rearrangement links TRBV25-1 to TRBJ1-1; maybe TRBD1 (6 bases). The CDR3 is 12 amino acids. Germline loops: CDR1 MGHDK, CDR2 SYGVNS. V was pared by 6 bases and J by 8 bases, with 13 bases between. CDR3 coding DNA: TGTGCCAGCAGGGGGGCTGCCGGCGAAGCTTTCTTT. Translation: CASRGAAGEAFF.

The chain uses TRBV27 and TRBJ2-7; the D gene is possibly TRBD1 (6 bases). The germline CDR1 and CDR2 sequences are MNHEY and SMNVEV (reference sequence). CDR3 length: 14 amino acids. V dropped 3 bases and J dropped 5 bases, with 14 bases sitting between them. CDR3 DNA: TGTGCCAGCAGTTTCAGACAGGCGTTAAACGAGCAGTACTTC. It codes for CASSFRQALNEQYF.

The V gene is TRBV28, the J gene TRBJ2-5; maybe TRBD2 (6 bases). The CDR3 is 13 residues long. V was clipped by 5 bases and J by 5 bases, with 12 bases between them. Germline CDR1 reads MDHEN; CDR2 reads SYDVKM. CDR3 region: CASSGGLSETQYF. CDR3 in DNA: TGTGCCAGCAGTGGAGGGTTGTCGGAGACCCAGTACTTC.

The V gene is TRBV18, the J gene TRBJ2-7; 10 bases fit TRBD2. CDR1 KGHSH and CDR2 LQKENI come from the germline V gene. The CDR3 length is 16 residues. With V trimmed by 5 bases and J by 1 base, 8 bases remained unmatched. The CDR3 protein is CASSSPSGGPSYEQYF. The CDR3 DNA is TGTGCCAGCTCATCGCCTAGCGGGGGTCCTTCCTACGAGCAGTACTTC.

CDR3 loop: CASGRGDTEAFF. The CDR3 DNA follows: TGTGCCAGCGGTCGTGGGGACACTGAAGCTTTCTTT. The J gene is TRBJ1-1, the V gene TRBV6-5; D remains ambiguous. The germline V gene encodes CDR1 MNHEY and CDR2 SVGAGI. Trimming removed 8 bases at V and 3 bases at J, with 10 bases between. The CDR3 spans 12 residues.

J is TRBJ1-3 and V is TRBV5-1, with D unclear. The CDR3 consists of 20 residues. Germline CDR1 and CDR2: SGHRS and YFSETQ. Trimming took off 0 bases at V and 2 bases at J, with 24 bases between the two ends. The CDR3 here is CASSLGTHSGLFMPGNTIYF. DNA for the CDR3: TGCGCCAGCAGCTTGGGCACCCATTCGGGCCTCTTTATGCCTGGAAACACCATATATTTT. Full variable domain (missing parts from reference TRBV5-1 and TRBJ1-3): KAGVTQTPRYLIKTRGQQVTLSCSPISGHRSVSWYQQTPGQGLQFLFEYFSETQRNKGNFPGRFSGRQFSNSRSEMNVSTLELGDSALYLCASSLGTHSGLFMPGNTIYFGEGSWLTVV.

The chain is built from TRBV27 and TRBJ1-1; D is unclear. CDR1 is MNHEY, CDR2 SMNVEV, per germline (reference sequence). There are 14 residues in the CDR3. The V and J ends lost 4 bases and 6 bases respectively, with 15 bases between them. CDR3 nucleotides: TGTGCCAGCAGTTCCCTACGAGAGAAGGCTGAAGCTTTCTTT. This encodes CASSSLREKAEAFF.

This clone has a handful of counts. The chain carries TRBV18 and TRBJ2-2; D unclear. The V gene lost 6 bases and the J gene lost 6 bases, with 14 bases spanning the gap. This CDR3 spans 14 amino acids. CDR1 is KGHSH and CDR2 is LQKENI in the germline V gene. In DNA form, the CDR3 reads TGTGCCAGCTCGGATCTTCTGGGCCCCGGGGAGCTGTTTTTT. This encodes CASSDLLGPGELFF. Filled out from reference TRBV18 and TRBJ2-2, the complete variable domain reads NAGVMQNPRHLVRRRGQEARLRCSPMKGHSHVYWYRQLPEEGLKFMVYLQKENIIDESGMPKERFSAEFPKEGPSILRIQQVVRGDSAAYFCASSDLLGPGELFFGEGSRLTVL.

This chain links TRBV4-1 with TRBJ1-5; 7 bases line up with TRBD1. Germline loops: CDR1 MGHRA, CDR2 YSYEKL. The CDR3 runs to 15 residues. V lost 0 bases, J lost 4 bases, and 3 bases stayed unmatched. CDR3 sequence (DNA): TGCGCCAGCAGCCAAGACAGGGGGTTTAATCAGCCCCAGCATTTT. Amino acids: CASSQDRGFNQPQHF.

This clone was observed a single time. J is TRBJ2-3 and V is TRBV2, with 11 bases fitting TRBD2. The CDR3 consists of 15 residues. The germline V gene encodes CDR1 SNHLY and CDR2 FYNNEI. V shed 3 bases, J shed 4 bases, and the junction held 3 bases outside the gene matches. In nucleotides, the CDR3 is TGTGCCAGCAGTGAGGTAGCGGGGGGGCCAGATACGCAGTATTTT. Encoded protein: CASSEVAGGPDTQYF.

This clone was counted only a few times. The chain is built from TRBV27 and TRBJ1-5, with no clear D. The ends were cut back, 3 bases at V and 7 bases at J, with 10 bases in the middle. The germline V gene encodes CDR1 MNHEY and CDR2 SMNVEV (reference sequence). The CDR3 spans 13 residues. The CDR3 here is CASSFSRVQPQHF. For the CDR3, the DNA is TGTGCCAGCAGTTTCAGCCGGGTCCAGCCCCAGCATTTT.